Listed below are T cell receptor beta chains from one sample, sequenced in a study of blood T cell repertoires in COVID-19. This table comes from immunoSEQ multiplex PCR, and its TCRdb copy is limited to in-frame clones, with some not included. The table shows roughly 200,000 clones, with about 90% occurring only once. Sequencing was done on a sample of peripheral blood. The receptors originated from a man aged 18 to 29 with active or convalescent COVID-19. The CDR3 runs from the conserved cysteine through the conserved F or W. A D gene is named only where the DNA matches it firmly. Clone sizes are given selectively: once, few, many, or a class where the clone is expanded.

CDR3: CASSFTRVANEKLFF; DNA: TGTGCCAGCAGTTTCACCAGGGTAGCTAATGAAAAACTGTTTTTT; D: NA; J: TRBJ1-4; V: TRBV6-5; size: NA
CDR3: CASSLTGTGGEDTQYF; DNA: TGTGCCAGCAGCCTCACCGGTACAGGGGGCGAGGATACGCAGTATTTT; D: TRBD1; J: TRBJ2-3; V: TRBV7-2; size: NA
CDR3: CASSLSSGGTTEAFF; DNA: TGTGCCAGCAGCTTAAGTTCGGGGGGCACGACTGAAGCTTTCTTT; D: NA; J: TRBJ1-1; V: TRBV7-3; size: NA
CDR3: CATSDPTDYTQYF; DNA: TGTGCCACCAGTGATCCGACCGACTATACGCAGTATTTT; D: NA; J: TRBJ2-3; V: TRBV24-1; size: NA
CDR3: CASSIQGLAGGPGTGELFF; DNA: TGTGCCAGTAGTATCCAGGGACTAGCGGGGGGGCCGGGCACCGGGGAGCTGTTTTTT; D: TRBD2; J: TRBJ2-2; V: TRBV19; size: NA
CDR3: CAWSGLLNYGYTF; DNA: TGTGCCTGGAGTGGGCTCCTTAATTATGGCTACACCTTC; D: NA; J: TRBJ1-2; V: TRBV30; size: NA
CDR3: CASSQDRATANTEAFF; DNA: TGCGCCAGCAGCCAAGATCGTGCGACAGCGAACACTGAAGCTTTCTTT; D: NA; J: TRBJ1-1; V: TRBV4-3; size: NA
CDR3: CASSHRRDGGKHF; DNA: TGTGCCAGCAGCCACCGCCGGGACGGAGGGAAACATTTT; D: NA; J: TRBJ2-3; V: TRBV5-6; size: NA
CDR3: CASSLEGFREHGYTF; DNA: TGCGCCAGCAGCTTGGAAGGGTTTCGGGAACATGGCTACACCTTC; D: NA; J: TRBJ1-2; V: TRBV5-1; size: NA
CDR3: CASSTSSVAKNIQYF; DNA: TGTGCCAGTAGTACGTCCAGCGTAGCCAAAAACATTCAGTACTTC; D: NA; J: TRBJ2-4; V: TRBV19; size: NA
CDR3: CASSTATGYEQYF; DNA: TGTGCCAGCAGCACGGCGACAGGGTACGAGCAGTACTTC; D: NA; J: TRBJ2-7; V: TRBV21-1; size: NA
CDR3: CATQGRGTDTQYF; DNA: TGTGCCACCCAAGGGAGGGGCACAGATACGCAGTATTTT; D: TRBD2; J: TRBJ2-3; V: TRBV7-9; size: NA
CDR3: CASSLTGTPETQYF; DNA: TGTGCCAGCAGCTTAACCGGGACTCCAGAGACCCAGTACTTC; D: NA; J: TRBJ2-5; V: TRBV5-6; size: NA
CDR3: CASSPTSGASATQYF; DNA: TGTGCCAGTAGTCCCACTAGCGGCGCGTCTGCTACGCAGTATTTT; D: TRBD2; J: TRBJ2-3; V: TRBV19; size: NA
CDR3: CASAPEGGREAFF; DNA: TGTGCCAGCGCACCTGAGGGGGGGCGTGAAGCTTTCTTT; D: NA; J: TRBJ1-1; V: TRBV9; size: NA
CDR3: CAYSGGTQETQYF; DNA: TGTGCCTATAGCGGGGGGACCCAAGAGACCCAGTACTTC; D: TRBD2; J: TRBJ2-5; V: TRBV30; size: NA
CDR3: CASSPPDRGDGYTF; DNA: TGTGCCAGCAGCCCTCCGGACAGGGGAGATGGCTACACCTTC; D: TRBD1; J: TRBJ1-2; V: TRBV14; size: few
CDR3: CASSLIKGPSTDTQYF; DNA: TGTGCCAGCAGTTTGATAAAGGGGCCTAGCACAGATACGCAGTATTTT; D: NA; J: TRBJ2-3; V: TRBV27; size: NA
CDR3: CASSRRQGAAEQYF; DNA: TGTGCCAGCAGTCGCAGACAGGGGGCCGCCGAGCAGTACTTC; D: TRBD1; J: TRBJ2-7; V: TRBV5-6; size: NA
CDR3: CATRKTPRLAGFENIQYF; DNA: TGTGCCACCAGAAAGACCCCCCGACTAGCGGGTTTTGAAAACATTCAGTACTTC; D: TRBD2; J: TRBJ2-4; V: TRBV15; size: NA
CDR3: CASSLRWNNEKLFF; DNA: TGTGCCAGTAGTCTGCGGTGGAACAATGAAAAACTGTTTTTT; D: NA; J: TRBJ1-4; V: TRBV19; size: NA
CDR3: CSVAGTGGFDEQFF; DNA: TGCAGCGTTGCGGGGACAGGGGGATTCGATGAGCAGTTCTTC; D: TRBD1; J: TRBJ2-1; V: TRBV29-1; size: NA
CDR3: CASSPGMGLTDTQYF; DNA: TGTGCCAGCTCACCCGGAATGGGCCTCACAGATACGCAGTATTTT; D: NA; J: TRBJ2-3; V: TRBV18; size: NA
CDR3: CASTRGGMNTEAFF; DNA: TGTGCCAGTACCAGGGGCGGAATGAACACTGAAGCTTTCTTT; D: NA; J: TRBJ1-1; V: TRBV19; size: NA
CDR3: CASSWGGLSDNEQFF; DNA: TGTGCCAGCAGCTGGGGGGGCCTTAGCGACAATGAGCAGTTCTTC; D: NA; J: TRBJ2-1; V: TRBV7-3; size: NA
CDR3: CSVRVAMNTEAFF; DNA: TGCAGCGTGCGGGTGGCTATGAACACTGAAGCTTTCTTT; D: NA; J: TRBJ1-1; V: TRBV29-1; size: NA
CDR3: CAWSYRRQGSRGTEAFF; DNA: TGTGCCTGGAGTTACCGACGACAGGGATCCCGAGGGACGGAAGCTTTCTTT; D: TRBD1; J: TRBJ1-1; V: TRBV30; size: NA
CDR3: CATSRGANQETQYF; DNA: TGTGCCACCAGCAGAGGGGCGAACCAAGAGACCCAGTACTTC; D: NA; J: TRBJ2-5; V: TRBV15; size: NA
CDR3: CASRQNVGASYEQYF; DNA: TGTGCCAGCAGACAAAACGTGGGGGCCTCCTACGAGCAGTACTTC; D: NA; J: TRBJ2-7; V: TRBV2; size: NA
CDR3: CASSITGRAGYTF; DNA: TGTGCCAGCAGTATCACAGGGAGGGCTGGCTACACCTTC; D: NA; J: TRBJ1-2; V: TRBV12-3/TRBV12-4; size: few
CDR3: CAISPAESNQPQHF; DNA: TGTGCCATCAGTCCCGCCGAGAGCAATCAGCCCCAGCATTTT; D: NA; J: TRBJ1-5; V: TRBV10-3; size: NA
CDR3: CASSYSGRDSNEQYF; DNA: TGTGCCAGCAGTTACTCGGGCAGGGATAGCAACGAGCAGTACTTC; D: NA; J: TRBJ2-7; V: TRBV6-6; size: NA
CDR3: CASSQGTGGSQPQHF; DNA: TGTGCCAGCAGCCAAGGGACAGGAGGGAGTCAGCCCCAGCATTTT; D: TRBD1; J: TRBJ1-5; V: TRBV28; size: NA
CDR3: CASSSELAGEETQYF; DNA: TGTGCCAGCAGCTCAGAACTAGCGGGGGAAGAGACCCAGTACTTC; D: TRBD2; J: TRBJ2-5; V: TRBV9; size: NA
CDR3: CASSAKRDPYNEQFF; DNA: TGTGCCAGCAGCGCTAAGCGGGACCCGTACAATGAGCAGTTCTTC; D: TRBD2; J: TRBJ2-1; V: TRBV5-4; size: NA
CDR3: CASSLIGTGAIGYTF; DNA: TGTGCCAGCAGCTTGATTGGGACAGGGGCCATTGGCTACACCTTC; D: TRBD1; J: TRBJ1-2; V: TRBV5-8; size: once
CDR3: CASSEPAGRSKKLFF; DNA: TGCGCCAGCAGTGAGCCAGCGGGACGCTCCAAAAAACTGTTTTTT; D: NA; J: TRBJ1-4; V: TRBV10-1; size: NA
CDR3: CASSVYGGAAQLYF; DNA: TGTGCCAGCAGCGTATATGGCGGGGCGGCCCAATTGTATTTT; D: NA; J: TRBJ2-3; V: TRBV9; size: NA
CDR3: CASSPRPMGQGTGELFF; DNA: TGTGCCAGCAGCCCGAGGCCTATGGGCCAGGGCACCGGGGAGCTGTTTTTT; D: NA; J: TRBJ2-2; V: TRBV7-8; size: NA
CDR3: CASSLGTGFGQPQHF; DNA: TGCGCCAGCAGCTTGGGGACAGGTTTTGGTCAGCCCCAGCATTTT; D: TRBD1; J: TRBJ1-5; V: TRBV5-1; size: NA
CDR3: CASSPPKTGGFREKLFF; DNA: TGTGCCAGCTCACCACCGAAAACCGGGGGGTTTCGTGAAAAACTGTTTTTT; D: NA; J: TRBJ1-4; V: TRBV18; size: NA
CDR3: CASSPGDRTYNEQFF; DNA: TGCGCCAGCAGCCCAGGAGACAGGACCTACAATGAGCAGTTCTTC; D: NA; J: TRBJ2-1; V: TRBV4-3; size: NA
CDR3: CASSGQGGRGPNSPLHF; DNA: TGTGCCAGCAGCGGACAGGGAGGAAGGGGTCCTAATTCACCCCTCCACTTT; D: TRBD1; J: TRBJ1-6; V: TRBV3-1/TRBV3-2; size: NA
CDR3: CASSSNLDGLKLFF; DNA: TGTGCCAGCTCATCTAACTTAGACGGGTTGAAGCTGTTTTTT; D: NA; J: TRBJ2-2; V: TRBV18; size: NA
CDR3: CASSLGTDRYSGNTIYF; DNA: TGCGCCAGCAGCTTGGGGACAGATAGATACTCTGGAAACACCATATATTTT; D: NA; J: TRBJ1-3; V: TRBV5-1; size: NA
CDR3: CATSATGANYYNEQFF; DNA: TGTGCCACCAGTGCGACAGGAGCTAATTACTACAATGAGCAGTTCTTC; D: NA; J: TRBJ2-1; V: TRBV24-1; size: NA
CDR3: CASSLDSSYEQYF; DNA: TGTGCCAGCAGCTTAGACAGCTCCTACGAGCAGTACTTC; D: NA; J: TRBJ2-7; V: TRBV7-9; size: NA
CDR3: CASSFFATGATGELFF; DNA: TGTGCCAGCAGTTTTTTCGCGACAGGGGCCACCGGGGAGCTGTTTTTT; D: TRBD1; J: TRBJ2-2; V: TRBV6-2/TRBV6-3; size: NA
CDR3: CAWINSGVNEQFF; DNA: TGTGCCTGGATTAACAGCGGGGTAAATGAGCAGTTCTTC; D: TRBD2; J: TRBJ2-1; V: TRBV30; size: NA
CDR3: CASSLDRRAGGYTF; DNA: TGTGCCAGCAGCTTAGATCGCAGGGCCGGGGGCTACACCTTC; D: NA; J: TRBJ1-2; V: TRBV7-8; size: few
CDR3: CASSHIGQTNTGELFF; DNA: TGCGCCAGCAGCCATATCGGACAGACGAACACCGGGGAGCTGTTTTTT; D: NA; J: TRBJ2-2; V: TRBV4-1; size: NA
CDR3: CAGRDRTNTEAFF; DNA: TGTGCCGGTCGGGACAGAACGAACACTGAAGCTTTCTTT; D: TRBD1; J: TRBJ1-1; V: TRBV2; size: NA